The 3 T cell receptor beta chains in this list originate from one sample, sequenced in a study of blood T cell repertoires in COVID-19. The assay was immunoSEQ multiplex PCR, and TCRdb's table has in-frame clones only and misses some. Altogether about 230,000 clones are present, roughly 84% being singletons, with the ten largest covering about 7.4%. The material sequenced was peripheral blood. These receptors came from a woman aged 50 to 60 with acute or convalescent COVID-19.

V usage is TRBV5-4 and J usage is TRBJ1-2; D is possibly TRBD1 (6 bases). CDR1 and CDR2 (germline): SGHNT, YYREEE (reference sequence). Trimming took off 9 bases at V and 3 bases at J, with 15 bases between the two ends. The length of the CDR3 is 13 residues. The CDR3 is CATRRGLDYGYTF. CDR3 nucleotide sequence: TGTGCCACCCGGCGGGGGCTCGACTATGGCTACACCTTC.

The V call is TRBV6-5, the J call TRBJ1-6; D gene ambiguous. Germline V gene lookup returns CDR1 MNHEY and CDR2 SVGAGI. The germline V and J ends were trimmed by 7 bases and 0 bases, with 10 bases remaining between them. The CDR3 loop spans 15 amino acids. CDR3 coding DNA: TGTGCCAGCAACGAAGGGAGCTCCTATAATTCACCCCTCCACTTT. Its protein is CASNEGSSYNSPLHF.

This sequence joins TRBV4-2 and TRBJ2-3, with D perhaps TRBD2 (5 bases). CDR1 and CDR2 from the germline V gene are LGHNA and YNFKEQ. V lost 4 bases and J 2 bases, leaving 13 bases between the germline ends. CDR3 size: 15 residues. CDR3 nucleotide sequence: TGTGCCAGCAGCCCCACTAGTTCCCACACAGATACGCAGTATTTT. This sequence encodes CASSPTSSHTDTQYF.